Listed below are T cell receptor beta chains from one sample, sequenced in a study of T cell repertoires in cytomegalovirus infection. Which antigens these TCRs recognize remains unknown. TCRdb reprocessed the reads with MiXCR, giving one entry per CDR3 protein. Among roughly 800,000 distinct CDR3 sequences listed, 25% to 35% were seen once. The input for sequencing was cultured CD8+ T cells from PBMCs, taken from culture after CMV antigen stimulation. These receptors were collected from a human donor in good health (CMV status not recorded). Some clones in this sample may be carry-over from other donors' samples. Each CDR3 is given with its conserved first and last residue. The D gene is left open where the match is weak. Clone size is not always given. Where it is, it says once, few, many or a class for expanded clones.

abundance,j_gene,v_gene,d_gene,CDR3aa,CDR3nt
few,TRBJ1-5,TRBV28,.,CASSSQVNQPQHF,TGTGCCAGCAGTAGCCAAGTCAATCAGCCCCAGCATTTT
.,TRBJ2-5,TRBV12-3/TRBV12-4,.,CASRPTYTETQYF,TGTGCCAGCAGGCCTACCTACACGGAGACCCAGTACTTC
.,TRBJ1-2,TRBV7-9,.,CASSPTAEAGYTF,TGTGCCAGCAGCCCGACAGCGGAAGCGGGCTACACCTTC
few,TRBJ2-5,TRBV11-1,.,CASSPGRGKTQYF,TGTGCCAGCAGTCCGGGTCGGGGAAAGACCCAGTACTTC
few,TRBJ1-4,TRBV10-3,.,CAISEQLKVMKGQNEKLFF,TGTGCCATCAGTGAACAGTTGAAAGTAATGAAAGGTCAAAATGAAAAACTGTTTTTT
.,TRBJ2-4,TRBV27,TRBD1,CASSFVIAGQANIQYF,TGTGCCAGCAGTTTCGTTATCGCGGGACAGGCGAACATTCAGTACTTC
few,TRBJ1-5,TRBV6-5,.,CASTGGLNQPQHF,TGTGCCAGCACTGGGGGCCTTAATCAGCCCCAGCATTTT
.,TRBJ1-1,TRBV18,.,CASSLFGSPDLNTEAFF,TGTGCCAGCTCACTCTTTGGGTCACCAGATTTGAACACTGAAGCTTTCTTT
.,TRBJ1-2,TRBV7-9,TRBD1,CASSLAGGWYGYTF,TGTGCCAGCAGCTTGGCAGGGGGCTGGTATGGCTACACCTTC
.,TRBJ2-7,TRBV7-9,TRBD1,CASSGQGDYEQYF,TGTGCCAGCAGCGGACAGGGGGATTACGAGCAGTACTTC
few,TRBJ2-5,TRBV4-1,.,CASSQDVGVQETQYF,TGCGCCAGCAGCCAAGATGTAGGGGTCCAAGAGACCCAGTACTTC
few,TRBJ1-1,TRBV6-1,TRBD1,CASSVTGSTEAFF,TGTGCCAGCAGTGTGACAGGGAGCACTGAAGCTTTCTTT
.,TRBJ1-1,TRBV7-6,.,CASSPAGSITEAFF,TGTGCCAGCAGCCCAGCAGGGTCGATCACTGAAGCTTTCTTT
.,TRBJ1-2,TRBV4-2,.,CASSQVEGRGANYGYTF,TGTGCCAGCAGCCAAGTAGAGGGGAGGGGAGCTAACTATGGCTACACCTTC
few,TRBJ1-2,TRBV7-6,.,CASSLEGNSQHGYTF,TGTGCCAGCAGCTTAGAAGGAAATTCTCAGCATGGCTACACCTTC
many,TRBJ2-2,TRBV28,.,CASIFIGGTGELFF,TGTGCCAGCATATTCATAGGAGGCACCGGGGAGCTGTTTTTT
.,TRBJ2-3,TRBV10-1,.,CASSEGQYTDTQYF,TGCGCCAGCAGTGAGGGACAATACACAGATACGCAGTATTTT
many,TRBJ2-1,TRBV7-9,TRBD1,CASSDEGTGGRNEQFF,TGTGCCAGCAGTGATGAAGGGACAGGGGGAAGGAATGAGCAGTTCTTC
few,TRBJ1-1,TRBV12-3/TRBV12-4,.,CASSFSTSPNTEAFF,TGTGCCAGCAGTTTCTCGACCAGCCCGAACACTGAAGCTTTCTTT